The 26 T cell receptor beta chains given below trace back to one sample, sequenced in a study of blood T cell repertoires in COVID-19. Here immunoSEQ multiplex PCR was the method, and the copy in TCRdb shows in-frame clones only, minus some. The sample lists under 200,000 clones, less than 85% occurring once. Material: PBMCs or T cells enriched from blood (not recorded which). The source is a man aged 55-75 years who had recovered from COVID-19.

The chain joins TRBV9 to TRBJ1-1, with D maybe TRBD1 (5 bases). This CDR3 is built from 15 residues. The V end was cut by 3 bases, the J end by 0 bases, with 12 bases between. The germline V gene has CDR1 SGDLS and CDR2 YYNGEE. The CDR3 nucleotides read TGTGCCAGCAGCGCAGTCGGGGGGGTGAACACTGAAGCTTTCTTT. Amino acids: CASSAVGGVNTEAFF.

CDR3 in amino acids: CASSQGWASNTEAFF. Here the CDR3 DNA reads TGTGCCAGCAGCCAAGGTTGGGCATCTAACACTGAAGCTTTCTTT. The chain couples TRBV5-4 to TRBJ1-1, with D uncertain. V lost 4 bases, J lost 2 bases, and 15 bases lay in between. The CDR3 consists of 15 residues. Germline V gives CDR1 SGHNT, CDR2 YYREEE (reference sequence).

This chain links TRBV27 with TRBJ1-6; TRBD1 agrees at 8 bases. Germline-derived CDR1 and CDR2 are MNHEY and SMNVEV (reference sequence). V shed 4 bases and J 10 bases; nucleotides not matched to a gene: 9. The CDR3 consists of 15 residues. In nucleotides, the CDR3 is TGTGCCAGCAGTTCCCGGCAGGGGGCATACTCACCCCTCCACTTT. This translates into CASSSRQGAYSPLHF.

V gene TRBV5-1 combines with J gene TRBJ1-6, with TRBD1 matching 9 bases. The germline V gene encodes CDR1 SGHRS and CDR2 YFSETQ. The CDR3 runs to 16 residues. Trimming at V came to 4 bases and at J to 8 bases, leaving 10 bases not matched to a gene. The CDR3 region has the DNA TGCGCCAGCAGCCAAATACAGGGGGCGGTAGATTCACCCCTCCACTTT. This translates into CASSQIQGAVDSPLHF.

The rearrangement joins TRBV7-8 to TRBJ2-7; 15 bases are shared with TRBD2. Germline CDR1 SGHVS, CDR2 FQNEAQ. V was pared by 5 bases and J by 5 bases, with 10 bases of the junction left unmatched. This CDR3 contains 17 residues. Here the CDR3 DNA reads TGTGCCAGCAGCCCCGGACTAGCGGGAGGGCCGTCGCACGAGCAGTACTTC. Translation: CASSPGLAGGPSHEQYF.

The gene calls are TRBV18 and TRBJ2-7; D gene unclear. The CDR3 has 12 amino acids. In germline, CDR1 is KGHSH, CDR2 LQKENI. With 4 bases removed from V and 3 bases from J, the gap between germline ends came to 7 bases. The CDR3 here is CASSRQYYEQYF. The CDR3 DNA is TGTGCCAGCTCACGGCAATACTACGAGCAGTACTTC.

The chain has TRBV28 and TRBJ1-6; TRBD1 aligns across 9 bases. The CDR3 covers 15 residues. Germline V gene data show CDR1 as MDHEN and CDR2 as SYDVKM. V lost 7 bases, J lost 4 bases, and 5 bases stayed unmatched. Here the CDR3 DNA reads TGTGCCAGCACAACCGGGACAGGGTATAATTCACCCCTCCACTTT. Translation: CASTTGTGYNSPLHF.

This sequence joins TRBV7-3 and TRBJ1-2; D is undetermined. Looked up from germline, CDR1 is SGHTA and CDR2 is FQGTGA. The CDR3 length is 15 residues. V lost 0 bases to trimming and J lost 2 bases, with 10 bases between them. The CDR3 nucleotides are TGTGCCAGCAGCTTAACCGGCACCGGGAACTATGGCTACACCTTC. Encoded protein: CASSLTGTGNYGYTF.

The V and J genes are TRBV29-1 and TRBJ2-4; tentative D call: TRBD2 (6 bases). Germline values: CDR1 SQVTM, CDR2 ANQGSEA. Trimming took off 3 bases at V and 8 bases at J, with 8 bases between the two ends. The CDR3 covers 11 residues. The CDR3 protein is CSVDREDIQYF. The CDR3 bases are TGCAGCGTTGACAGGGAGGACATTCAGTACTTC.

Only a few counts were recorded for this clone. The chain joins TRBV11-2 to TRBJ1-2; a weak D match, TRBD1 (6 bases). Per the germline V gene, CDR1 is SGHAT and CDR2 is FQNNGV. V was shortened by 5 bases and J by 4 bases, with 23 bases between the two germline ends. This CDR3 has 17 residues. The CDR3 here is CASSPDSPVRVTYGYTF. CDR3 in DNA: TGTGCCAGCAGCCCGGACAGTCCAGTCCGAGTAACCTATGGCTACACCTTC. Drawing the rest from reference TRBV11-2 and TRBJ1-2, the complete variable domain is EAGVAQSPRYKIIEKRQSVAFWCNPISGHATLYWYQQILGQGPKLLIQFQNNGVVDDSQLPKDRFSAERLKGVDSTLKIQPAKLEDSAVYLCASSPDSPVRVTYGYTFGSGTRLTVV.

The chain recombines TRBV28 with TRBJ1-5; 8 nucleotides line up with TRBD1. Germline V gene lookup returns CDR1 MDHEN and CDR2 SYDVKM. The CDR3 has 17 amino acids. Germline trimming cut 5 bases from V and 0 bases from J; bases unmatched to any gene: 9. Written as DNA, the CDR3 is TGTGCCAGCAGTGCCGGGACAGGCGGATATAGCAATCAGCCCCAGCATTTT. Translated, it gives CASSAGTGGYSNQPQHF.

The CDR3 region is CAISVSRPGSESTDTQYF. CDR3 nucleotides: TGTGCCATCAGTGTTTCCCGCCCTGGCTCGGAGTCCACAGATACGCAGTATTTT. The chain recombines TRBV10-3 with TRBJ2-3; no clear D gene. This CDR3 is built from 18 residues. Germline V gene data show CDR1 as ENHRY and CDR2 as SYGVKD. Trimming left V 4 bases short and J 2 bases short, with 22 bases between.

In the case of this clone: This sample includes further DNA sequences coding for the same CDR3. The chain joins TRBV28 to TRBJ2-1, with D tentatively TRBD1 (5 bases). The CDR3 is made up of 14 amino acids. Germline V lookup: CDR1 MDHEN, CDR2 SYDVKM. Trimming took off 5 bases at V and 1 base at J, with 9 bases between the two ends. CDR3 residues: CASSSRGSYNEQFF. The CDR3, as DNA: TGTGCCAGCAGTAGTAGGGGTTCCTACAATGAGCAGTTCTTC. Using reference TRBV28 and TRBJ2-1 for the parts outside the CDR3, the full variable domain is DVKVTQSSRYLVKRTGEKVFLECVQDMDHENMFWYRQDPGLGLRLIYFSYDVKMKEKGDIPEGYSVSREKKERFSLILESASTNQTSMYLCASSSRGSYNEQFFGPGTRLTVL.

CDR3: CASSDAGGAYGYTF. For the CDR3, the DNA is TGTGCCAGCAGTGACGCGGGTGGCGCTTATGGCTACACCTTC. The chain combines TRBV27 with TRBJ1-2, with no clear D. The CDR3 sequence is 14 residues long. V dropped 5 bases and J dropped 5 bases, with 15 bases sitting between them. The germline V gene has CDR1 MNHEY and CDR2 SMNVEV (reference sequence).

The chain combines TRBV4-2 with TRBJ2-1; perhaps TRBD1 as D (6 bases). V was shortened by 0 bases and J by 14 bases, with 20 bases between the two germline ends. Per germline, CDR1 LGHNA and CDR2 YNFKEQ. CDR3 size: 15 residues. CDR3 nucleotides: TGTGCCAGCAGCCAAGATCTCCGACAGGCGGCTATCGAGTTCTTC. This translates into CASSQDLRQAAIEFF.

V gene TRBV11-2 combines with J gene TRBJ1-1; D uncertain. Per the germline V gene, CDR1 is SGHAT and CDR2 is FQNNGV. CDR3 length: 13 amino acids. Trimming stripped 5 bases from V and 0 bases from J, with 7 bases between. CDR3 protein: CASSPTVNTEAFF. CDR3 sequence (DNA): TGTGCCAGCAGCCCCACTGTGAACACTGAAGCTTTCTTT.

This clone has just one count. The J gene is TRBJ2-3, the V gene TRBV28; possibly TRBD2 for D (6 bases). This CDR3 region has 17 residues. Trimming left V 6 bases short and J 5 bases short, with 24 bases between. Germline V gene data show CDR1 as MDHEN and CDR2 as SYDVKM. CDR3 sequence (DNA): TGTGCCAGCAGATATCCGGGACTTCAGGGCGAGGGAGATACGCAGTATTTT. The encoded protein is CASRYPGLQGEGDTQYF.

This chain joins TRBV29-1 and TRBJ1-1; D is unclear. This CDR3 is built from 11 residues. Germline lookup yields CDR1 SQVTM and CDR2 ANQGSEA. With 7 bases removed from V and 6 bases from J, the gap between germline ends came to 12 bases. The CDR3 coding sequence is TGCAGCGCCTCCGGCGGGGCTGAAGCTTTCTTT. This codes for CSASGGAEAFF.

The rearrangement joins TRBV7-3 to TRBJ2-1, with a tentative D call TRBD1 (5 bases). CDR1 and CDR2 (germline): SGHTA, FQGTGA. CDR3 size: 14 residues. The V end was cut by 2 bases, the J end by 0 bases, with 5 bases between. CDR3 in DNA: TGTGCCAGCAGCTTAGACAGCTCCTACAATGAGCAGTTCTTC. As protein: CASSLDSSYNEQFF.

This chain links TRBV28 with TRBJ1-2; 9 positions agree with TRBD1. Germline-derived CDR1 and CDR2 are MDHEN and SYDVKM. This CDR3 is built from 15 residues. The junction had 7 bases not matched to a gene; V was cut back by 6 bases and J by 2 bases. This CDR3 reads CASRSGQGKNYGYTF. Written as DNA, the CDR3 is TGTGCCAGCAGGTCCGGACAGGGGAAAAACTATGGCTACACCTTC.

This clone was observed once. This chain links TRBV5-6 with TRBJ2-1; 8 nucleotides align to TRBD1. Trimming at V came to 0 bases and at J to 6 bases, leaving 14 bases not matched to a gene. The CDR3 loop spans 18 amino acids. Germline CDR1 reads SGHDT; CDR2 reads YYEEEE. The chain's CDR3 is CASSLVWTGQGFRNEQFF. For the CDR3, the DNA is TGTGCCAGCAGCTTGGTATGGACAGGACAGGGTTTTCGCAATGAGCAGTTCTTC.

The V call is TRBV6-1, the J call TRBJ1-2; D is unresolved. From germline, CDR1 is MNHNS and CDR2 SASEGT. Trimming stripped 1 base from V and 0 bases from J, with 9 bases between. The CDR3 runs to 15 residues. This CDR3 reads CASSEVGSSNYGYTF. The CDR3 DNA sequence: TGTGCCAGCAGTGAAGTGGGCAGTTCTAACTATGGCTACACCTTC.

In this sample, this clone turned up once. V gene TRBV7-3 combines with J gene TRBJ2-5, with TRBD2 matching over 13 bases. The CDR3 runs to 14 residues. With V trimmed by 5 bases and J by 4 bases, 1 base remained unmatched. Germline V gene sequence: CDR1 SGHTA, CDR2 FQGTGA. CDR3 protein: CASSRLAGGETQYF. The CDR3 DNA reads as TGTGCCAGCAGCAGACTAGCGGGGGGAGAGACCCAGTACTTC.

A note on this clone: The junction shows a germline mismatch at one end, possibly a read error. The chain couples TRBV19 to TRBJ2-6; maybe TRBD1 (5 bases). Germline V lookup: CDR1 LNHDA, CDR2 SQIVND (reference sequence). CDR3 size: 14 residues. The CDR3 protein is CASSIRSGANILTF. CDR3 nucleotides: TGTGCCAGTAGTATCCGGTCTGGGGCCAACATCCTGACTTTC.

V usage is TRBV5-1 and J usage is TRBJ1-2; TRBD1 might be the D (5 bases). The CDR3 length is 14 residues. Germline CDR1 is SGHRS and CDR2 is YFSETQ. The ends were cut back, 3 bases at V and 0 bases at J, with 9 bases in the middle. The CDR3 nucleotides read TGCGCCAGCAGCTCGACAGCGACTAACTATGGCTACACCTTC. Translating it yields CASSSTATNYGYTF.

This rearrangement joins TRBV10-3 to TRBJ2-5; 8 bases are a match to TRBD2. V shed 7 bases and J 5 bases; nucleotides not matched to a gene: 12. Germline CDR1 reads ENHRY; CDR2 reads SYGVKD. This CDR3 comprises 15 residues. CDR3 in amino acids: CAINPNGGAWETQYF. The CDR3 DNA follows: TGTGCCATCAATCCTAACGGGGGGGCCTGGGAGACCCAGTACTTC.